The rows below give T cell receptor beta chains drawn from one sample of a study of cytomegalovirus exposure and HLA in healthy donors. Profiling relied on immunoSEQ multiplex PCR, and the TCRdb table lists in-frame clones only, not all of them. The data show approximately 140,000 clones, 80% to 85% seen once. Specimen: PBMCs. These receptors originate from a man aged 18-30 years in good health and CMV-seronegative. CDR3s include the opening cysteine and the closing phenylalanine or tryptophan. The D gene is left open where the match is weak. The listing skips clone size in some rows; elsewhere it reads once, few, many or a size class.

j_gene	abundance	v_gene	d_gene	CDR3nt	CDR3aa
TRBJ1-6	-	TRBV19	-	TGTGCCAGTAGTATAGGGCAGGCCGCTGGTGAACCCCTCCACTTT	CASSIGQAAGEPLHF
TRBJ1-6	-	TRBV7-8	-	TGTGCCAGCAGCTTAAGAGGGGGAATAACTTCACCCCTCCACTTT	CASSLRGGITSPLHF
TRBJ1-1	-	TRBV6-1	-	TGTGCCAGCAGTGAAAGGCCTCAGGTCAGGCGCGAGGCTTTCTTT	CASSERPQVRREAFF
TRBJ2-6	-	TRBV15	TRBD1	TGTGCCACCAGCAGAGATTTAGGGACAGGGGGCGGCTCGACCAACGTCCTGACTTTC	CATSRDLGTGGGSTNVLTF
TRBJ2-7	once	TRBV29-1	TRBD1	TGCAGCGTTGAAGATTTCGAGGGGGCGGGTTTCAACGAGCAGTACTTC	CSVEDFEGAGFNEQYF
TRBJ1-1	-	TRBV6-5	TRBD1	TGTGCCACCCAATACAGGGGGCTGGGCACTGAAGCTTTCTTT	CATQYRGLGTEAFF
TRBJ1-4	-	TRBV27	TRBD1	TGTGCCAGCAGTGCGAACAGGGGGACTAATGAAAAACTGTTTTTT	CASSANRGTNEKLFF
TRBJ1-1	-	TRBV10-1	-	TGCGCCAGCAGTGCGGACTGGAACACTGAAGCTTTCTTT	CASSADWNTEAFF
TRBJ1-3	-	TRBV7-9	TRBD1	TGTGCCAGCAGCCAGGGACAGGGGTCAGGAAACACCATATATTTT	CASSQGQGSGNTIYF
TRBJ2-6	-	TRBV11-3	TRBD1	TGTGCCAGCAATCTACCGGGACAGGGGAAATTCTCTGGGGCCAACGTCCTGACTTTC	CASNLPGQGKFSGANVLTF
TRBJ2-3	-	TRBV5-1	TRBD2	TGCGCCAGCAGATCCGGGACTAGCGGGAGCACAGATACGCAGTATTTT	CASRSGTSGSTDTQYF
TRBJ1-1	few	TRBV9	-	TGTGCCAGCAGCGTAGCTACGAAGGGAGCTGAAGCTTTCTTT	CASSVATKGAEAFF
TRBJ1-5	-	TRBV5-1	-	TGCGCCAGCAGCTTGGATGGTCGTGCGAGCAATCAGCCCCAGCATTTT	CASSLDGRASNQPQHF
TRBJ1-1	-	TRBV18	TRBD1	TGTGCCAGCTCACCATTGGGACAGGGGGCGCGGAACACTGAAGCTTTCTTT	CASSPLGQGARNTEAFF
TRBJ1-2	few	TRBV10-3	-	TGTGCCATCAGTTCGACAGGTCGGGGTGATGGCTACACCTTC	CAISSTGRGDGYTF
TRBJ2-5	-	TRBV28	-	TGTGCCAGCAGTTTATCCCCCCAGGGGTTGGCGGAGACCCAGTACTTC	CASSLSPQGLAETQYF
TRBJ2-7	-	TRBV5-1	TRBD1	TGCGCCAGCAGCATCGTCGGGACAGGGAACCTCGAGCAGTACTTC	CASSIVGTGNLEQYF
TRBJ1-2	-	TRBV29-1	TRBD1	TGCAGCGTTGAAAGGCAGGGGGCATGGTTATATGGCTACACCTTC	CSVERQGAWLYGYTF
TRBJ1-1	few	TRBV11-3	-	TGTGCCAGCAGCCCCGCGGGCTTAAACACTGAAGCTTTCTTT	CASSPAGLNTEAFF
TRBJ1-1	-	TRBV5-5	-	TGTGCCAGCAGTTACACACGCACTGAAGCTTTCTTT	CASSYTRTEAFF
TRBJ2-7	-	TRBV30	-	TGTGCCTGGAGTGTACGCCCCCGACTGGCCTCATACGAGCAGTACTTC	CAWSVRPRLASYEQYF
TRBJ1-1	-	TRBV15	-	TGTGCCACCAGCAGAGCCGCCGAGGCCACTGAAGCTTTCTTT	CATSRAAEATEAFF
TRBJ2-1	-	TRBV7-9	TRBD2	TGTGCCAGCAGTTTTCCGGGACTAGGGGGAAATGAGCAGTTCTTC	CASSFPGLGGNEQFF
TRBJ2-7	-	TRBV2	TRBD1	TGTGCAGGAGGGGGGACAGGGATTTACGAGCAGTACTTC	CAGGGTGIYEQYF
TRBJ2-3	-	TRBV6-4	-	TGTGCCAGCAGTGACTCAGAGAGACTTAGCACAGATACGCAGTATTTT	CASSDSERLSTDTQYF
TRBJ1-1	-	TRBV7-2	-	TGTGCCAGCAGCTTCATGGGGGCGGTCATGAACACTGAAGCTTTCTTT	CASSFMGAVMNTEAFF
TRBJ1-5	-	TRBV9	TRBD1	TGTGCCAGCAGAAAGGGACGGGACAGGGGTTATAGCAATCAGCCCCAGCATTTT	CASRKGRDRGYSNQPQHF
TRBJ1-5	-	TRBV4-3	-	TGCGCCAGCAGCCAAGACTTGGGGGCGAGTCAGCCCCAGCATTTT	CASSQDLGASQPQHF
TRBJ1-4	-	TRBV4-2	-	TGTGCCAGCAGCCAGGGGATCGGGGGGGCGCCTGTGAATGAAAAACTGTTTTTT	CASSQGIGGAPVNEKLFF
TRBJ1-1	-	TRBV27	-	TGTGCCAGCAGTTTGGGGGGGATGGCCTACACTGAAGCTTTCTTT	CASSLGGMAYTEAFF
TRBJ2-6	-	TRBV19	-	TGTGCCAGTAGTATAGATGGAGACAGCTCTGGGGCCAACGTCCTGACTTTC	CASSIDGDSSGANVLTF
TRBJ2-3	-	TRBV5-1	-	TGCGCCAGCAGCAGACCGGGACACGGCACAGATACGCAGTATTTT	CASSRPGHGTDTQYF
TRBJ1-3	-	TRBV7-9	-	TGTGCCAGCAGCTTAATTCTACAGGATCGTATCACCATATATTTT	CASSLILQDRITIYF
TRBJ1-2	-	TRBV6-5	-	TGTGCCAGCACCAACCAGGGTGGCTACACCTTC	CASTNQGGYTF
TRBJ1-2	-	TRBV7-8	-	TGTGCCAGCAGCTCGTGGACAGAGAACTATGGCTACACCTTC	CASSSWTENYGYTF
TRBJ1-2	once	TRBV7-6	-	TGTGCCAGCAGCTTAGTTCCGACGGGAGGAGACTACACCTTC	CASSLVPTGGDYTF
TRBJ2-7	-	TRBV10-1	TRBD1	TGCGCCAGCAGGGGAGACAGGGACTCCTACGAGCAGTACTTC	CASRGDRDSYEQYF
TRBJ1-4	few	TRBV9	-	TGTGCCAGCAGCGTAGCTGAGGCAGCCTTTAATGAAAAACTGTTTTTT	CASSVAEAAFNEKLFF
TRBJ1-2	-	TRBV10-2	TRBD1	TGCGCCACCAGATGGACAGGATCCTGTGGCTACACCTTC	CATRWTGSCGYTF
TRBJ2-7	once	TRBV5-1	TRBD1	TGCGCCAGCAGCCTCCTAGGGACAGGGGGCATACCCTACGAGCAGTACTTC	CASSLLGTGGIPYEQYF